One sample yielded the 22 T cell receptor beta chains listed below, sequenced in a study of post-analysis software for immune sequencing data (dated by TCRdb to the mid-2010s). Results the study describes overall, beyond this receptor: Four to six TRBV segments, including TRBV5-6, TRBV5-1 and TRBV20-1, were significantly more frequent in patients than controls.

Library preparation used PCR. The run used an Illumina HiSeq 2500. To reduce PCR and sequencing biases, unique molecular identifiers were built into the TCR beta cDNA libraries. The public reads were quality trimmed at Q25 with fastp and then assembled into clones with MiXCR by TCRdb, keeping productive beta chains. Records with the same CDR3 protein are collapsed into one entry carrying the most frequent genes and DNA. Here the sample has roughly 800,000 distinct CDR3 sequences; roughly 27% occur a single time. Roughly 0.57% of the sample is taken by the ten largest. These receptors have no identified antigens. The specimen was blood. Receptors were obtained from a girl under 18 with multiple sclerosis.

This clonotype was recorded a few times. The V call is TRBV7-9, the J call TRBJ2-7; D perhaps matches TRBD2 (5 bases). Germline assignment: CDR1 SEHNR and CDR2 FQNEAQ (reference sequence). With 5 bases removed from V and 2 bases from J, the gap between germline ends came to 19 bases. The CDR3 is 16 amino acids. CDR3 residues: CASSIISETQTYEQYF. DNA for the CDR3: TGTGCCAGCAGCATAATTAGCGAGACCCAAACCTACGAGCAGTACTTC.

V usage is TRBV29-1 and J usage is TRBJ2-7; possibly TRBD2 for D (6 bases). With the DNA end fitting TRBJ2-5 better, the J assignment may be wrong. Looked up from germline, CDR1 is SQVTM and CDR2 is ANQGSEA. This CDR3 contains 14 residues. CDR3: CSVEDGLRGETQYF. In DNA, the CDR3 is TGCAGCGTTGAAGATGGTTTACGGGGGGAGACCCAGTACTTC.

The chain carries TRBV10-3 and TRBJ2-5, with no clear D. V was cut by 3 bases and J by 11 bases, with 19 bases left in between. Germline CDR1 is ENHRY and CDR2 is SYGVKD. This CDR3 region has 14 residues. The CDR3 sequence is CAISERPGGDEQYF. CDR3 nucleotides: TGTGCCATCAGTGAAAGACCGGGTGGGGATGAGCAGTACTTC.

This clonotype appeared a few times. This sequence joins TRBV25-1 and TRBJ2-7; perhaps TRBD1 as D (5 bases). Trimming removed 3 bases at V and 4 bases at J, with 10 bases between. This CDR3 is built from 13 residues. Per germline, CDR1 MGHDK and CDR2 SYGVNS. The CDR3 coding sequence is TGTGCCAGCAGTGAGCCAGGGTTGTACGAGCAGTACTTC. Its protein product is CASSEPGLYEQYF.

Comment on this clonotype: One end of the junction is discordant with germline, which a read error may explain. The chain links TRBV5-1 to TRBJ1-5; D gene uncertain. The CDR3 runs 15 residues. Looked up from germline, CDR1 is SGHRS and CDR2 is YFSETQ. The CDR3 loop is CASSLDGRGNQSQHF. Here the CDR3 DNA reads TGCGCCAGCAGCTTGGACGGGCGAGGCAATCAGTCCCAGCATTTT.

This clonotype was seen many times. This chain joins TRBV5-5 and TRBJ2-7, with D unclear. Germline CDR1 SGHKS, CDR2 YYEKEE (reference sequence). The length of the CDR3 is 15 residues. V gave up 1 base and J gave up 3 bases, with 14 bases separating them. CDR3 in DNA: TGTGCCAGCAGCTTGACGTTCCTCGCTTACTACGAGCAGTACTTC. Amino acids: CASSLTFLAYYEQYF.

The chain recombines TRBV29-1 with TRBJ2-5; D is possibly TRBD2 (5 bases). V was trimmed by 4 bases and J by 11 bases, leaving 17 bases between them. CDR1 is SQVTM, CDR2 ANQGSEA, per germline. This CDR3 comprises 12 residues. The CDR3 DNA is TGCAGCGTTGTGGCTAGCTACTCCCGGCAGTACTTC. It translates to CSVVASYSRQYF.

This chain connects TRBV20-1 to TRBJ1-6, with 9 nucleotides matching TRBD1. CDR1 and CDR2 (germline): DFQATT, SNEGSKA (reference sequence). The V segment lost 0 bases and the J segment 6 bases; nucleotides outside the gene matches: 6. The CDR3 spans 16 residues. CDR3 in amino acids: CSARDQGQGLNSPLHF. Here the CDR3 DNA reads TGCAGTGCTAGAGATCAAGGACAGGGGCTTAATTCACCCCTCCACTTT.

In its sample, this clonotype was seen a few times. V gene TRBV7-2 combines with J gene TRBJ2-3; possible D gene TRBD1, 6 bases. CDR1 is SGHTA and CDR2 is FQGNSA in the germline V gene. This CDR3 spans 17 amino acids. V lost 5 bases to trimming and J lost 4 bases, with 22 bases between them. Written as DNA, the CDR3 is TGTGCCAGCAGCACTACTCCGGGACACTGGAGGTCAGATACGCAGTATTTT. This sequence encodes CASSTTPGHWRSDTQYF.

This clonotype was detected only once. The rearrangement links TRBV9 to TRBJ2-3; D unresolved. V was clipped by 0 bases and J by 5 bases, with 16 bases between them. This CDR3 is built from 16 residues. In germline, CDR1 is SGDLS, CDR2 YYNGEE. CDR3 sequence (DNA): TGTGCCAGCAGCGTAGGCTCCACGGTCCCCATAGATACGCAGTATTTT. Translating it yields CASSVGSTVPIDTQYF. Based on the CDR3 plus reference TRBV9 and TRBJ2-3, the full variable domain is DSGVTQTPKHLITATGQRVTLRCSPRSGDLSVYWYQQSLDQGLQFLIQYYNGEERAKGNILERFSAQQFPDLHSELNLSSLELGDSALYFCASSVGSTVPIDTQYFGPGTRLTVL.

The J gene is TRBJ2-7, the V gene TRBV29-1, with TRBD2 matching over 9 bases. The J segment lost 5 bases and the V segment lost 3 bases, leaving 5 bases of the junction unmatched. CDR1 and CDR2 (germline): SQVTM, ANQGSEA. This CDR3 comprises 13 residues. The CDR3: CSVERTSDNEQYF. As DNA, the CDR3 is TGCAGCGTTGAGAGGACTAGCGATAACGAGCAGTACTTC.

This clonotype was found a few times. This chain uses TRBV28 with TRBJ2-7; 10 nucleotides line up with TRBD2. CDR3 size: 17 residues. CDR1 MDHEN and CDR2 SYDVKM come from the germline V gene. J lost 2 bases, V lost 5 bases, and 12 bases had no gene match. The DNA of the CDR3 is TGTGCCAGCAGTACACCTCCCGGGACTAGCGAACCCTACGAGCAGTACTTC. This gives the protein CASSTPPGTSEPYEQYF.

CDR3: CSARVMVGGRSDEQYF. The CDR3 coding sequence is TGCAGTGCTAGAGTGATGGTTGGCGGGAGGAGTGACGAGCAGTACTTC. This chain uses TRBV20-1 with TRBJ2-7; 8 bases line up with TRBD2. From germline, CDR1 is DFQATT and CDR2 SNEGSKA (reference sequence). With 1 base clipped from V and 5 bases from J, the junction kept 13 bases outside the gene matches. The CDR3 runs to 16 residues.

This clonotype appeared a few times. The V call is TRBV27, the J call TRBJ2-3; TRBD2 might be the D (5 bases). Between the trimmed V and J ends, which lost 7 bases and 0 bases, there was a span of 14 bases. This CDR3 is 15 amino acids long. Germline V CDR1 and CDR2: MNHEY, SMNVEV (reference sequence). As DNA, the CDR3 is TGTGCCAGCACCCCAGCGGCCTTTAGCACAGATACGCAGTATTTT. Protein sequence: CASTPAAFSTDTQYF.

CDR3 nucleotide sequence: TGCAGTGCCCAGACAGACAGGGGATCCCAAGAGACCCAGTACTTC. It yields the protein CSAQTDRGSQETQYF. The rearrangement links TRBV20-1 to TRBJ2-5, with TRBD1 matching over 8 bases. Per germline, CDR1 DFQATT and CDR2 SNEGSKA (reference sequence). The CDR3 totals 15 residues. V lost 6 bases to trimming and J lost 1 base; unmatched junction nucleotides: 10.

In this sample, this clonotype turned up a few times. This chain links TRBV20-1 with TRBJ2-7; TRBD2 matches at 7 bases. CDR1 is DFQATT, CDR2 SNEGSKA, per germline (reference sequence). The V segment lost 3 bases and the J segment 3 bases; nucleotides outside the gene matches: 11. CDR3 length: 15 amino acids. The CDR3 coding sequence is TGCAGTGCTAGTGTTCAATCCGCGGGGGTCTACGAGCAGTACTTC. Its translation: CSASVQSAGVYEQYF.

This clonotype was counted between two and nine times. This chain uses TRBV12-3 or TRBV12-4 with TRBJ2-1; 8 nucleotides match TRBD2. This CDR3 comprises 16 residues. Trimming removed 6 bases from V and 5 bases from J; junction bases left unmatched: 12. CDR3 protein: CASRQSGGMPHNEQFF. The CDR3 coding sequence is TGTGCCAGCAGGCAAAGCGGGGGCATGCCTCACAATGAGCAGTTCTTC.

The rearrangement uses TRBV7-2 and TRBJ2-3; a possible D gene is TRBD1 (6 bases). Germline CDR1 and CDR2: SGHTA and FQGNSA. CDR3 length equals 16 residues. Trimming stripped 0 bases from V and 0 bases from J, with 10 bases between. CDR3 nucleotides: TGTGCCAGCAGCTTAGCCCTACAGGGTAGCACAGATACGCAGTATTTT. This sequence encodes CASSLALQGSTDTQYF.

This clonotype showed up just once. The chain has TRBV5-1 and TRBJ2-4; D is ambiguous. The V and J ends lost 1 base and 8 bases respectively, with 10 bases between them. The CDR3 is made up of 13 amino acids. Germline CDR1 and CDR2: SGHRS and YFSETQ. The CDR3 loop is CASSLSVVDIQYF. The CDR3 DNA follows: TGCGCCAGCAGCTTGTCAGTGGTGGACATTCAGTACTTC.

This chain joins TRBV5-1 and TRBJ2-3; unclear D gene. Trimming took 4 bases from V and 4 from J, leaving 10 bases between them. The CDR3 is 13 amino acids. The germline gives CDR1 SGHRS, CDR2 YFSETQ. This CDR3 reads CASSPSRADTQYF. CDR3 nucleotides: TGCGCCAGCAGCCCCAGCCGGGCAGATACGCAGTATTTT. The complete variable domain, with remaining parts taken from reference TRBV5-1 and TRBJ2-3, reads KAGVTQTPRYLIKTRGQQVTLSCSPISGHRSVSWYQQTPGQGLQFLFEYFSETQRNKGNFPGRFSGRQFSNSRSEMNVSTLELGDSALYLCASSPSRADTQYFGPGTRLTVL.

The gene calls are TRBV27 and TRBJ1-1; no clear D gene. Germline V gene data show CDR1 as MNHEY and CDR2 as SMNVEV (reference sequence). The CDR3 spans 16 residues. Trimming removed 6 bases from V and 6 bases from J, with 23 bases in between. In nucleotides, the CDR3 is TGTGCCAGCAGAGTAGGTACTCTCTATCCAGGCGCTGAAGCTTTCTTT. Protein: CASRVGTLYPGAEAFF.

This clonotype was seen a handful of times. The J gene is TRBJ1-2, the V gene TRBV12-3 or TRBV12-4, with D tentatively TRBD1 (6 bases). This CDR3 spans 15 amino acids. V lost 7 bases and J lost 4, with 19 bases in between. The CDR3 loop reads CASTKTGMQSYGYTF. The CDR3 coding sequence is TGTGCCAGCACGAAGACAGGAATGCAGAGCTATGGCTACACCTTC.